One and the same sample provided the 7 T cell receptor beta chains below, sequenced in a study of control samples from healthy donors and cancer patients. Clones were sequenced by immunoSEQ multiplex PCR, and TCRdb holds only the in-frame ones, with some missing. In the table there are fewer than 90,000 clones, over 85% of which are singletons. The specimen sequenced was PBMCs. The receptors derive from a woman aged 60-75 years with head and neck cancer.

J is TRBJ2-7 and V is TRBV3-1 (or the pseudogene TRBV3-2), with D unclear. The CDR3 is made up of 12 amino acids. Trimming shortened V by 0 bases and J by 6 bases, and 6 bases separated the two germline ends. Looked up from germline, CDR1 is LGHDT and CDR2 is YNNKEL (reference sequence). The CDR3 region is CASSQDPSEQYF. The DNA for the CDR3 is TGTGCCAGCAGCCAAGACCCCTCCGAGCAGTACTTC.

V is TRBV7-8 and J is TRBJ2-5; 8 bases match TRBD1. Germline CDR1 is SGHVS and CDR2 is FQNEAQ. The CDR3 loop spans 13 amino acids. The J segment lost 3 bases and the V segment lost 7 bases, leaving 4 bases of the junction unmatched. The CDR3 DNA reads TGTGCCAGCACCAGGACAGGGAAAGAGACCCAGTACTTC. It is translated as CASTRTGKETQYF.

The chain links TRBV6-6 to TRBJ1-5; a weak D match, TRBD1 (6 bases). The CDR3 consists of 14 residues. The germline V gene encodes CDR1 MNHNY and CDR2 SVGAGI (reference sequence). V gave up 7 bases and J gave up 4 bases, with 14 bases separating them. CDR3 region: CASILGGTNQPQHF. CDR3 nucleotides: TGTGCCAGCATTCTAGGGGGGACGAATCAGCCCCAGCATTTT.

The genes are TRBV28 and TRBJ2-1, with 7 bases fitting TRBD1. CDR1 and CDR2 from the germline V gene are MDHEN and SYDVKM. After removal of 6 bases from V and 7 bases from J, the junction contained 6 bases not matched to a gene. The CDR3 covers 13 residues. The CDR3 loop reads CASRPGQLNEQFF. The CDR3 region has the DNA TGTGCCAGCAGGCCGGGACAGCTTAATGAGCAGTTCTTC.

The rearrangement joins TRBV19 to TRBJ2-1; 7 nucleotides match TRBD2. Germline lookup yields CDR1 LNHDA and CDR2 SQIVND (reference sequence). The CDR3 covers 15 residues. After removal of 3 bases from V and 6 bases from J, the junction contained 8 bases not matched to a gene. Here the CDR3 reads CASSISGLVFNEQFF. The CDR3 DNA reads as TGTGCCAGTAGTATCTCAGGACTAGTATTCAATGAGCAGTTCTTC. The whole variable domain, filled in from reference TRBV19 and TRBJ2-1, reads DGGITQSPKYLFRKEGQNVTLSCEQNLNHDAMYWYRQDPGQGLRLIYYSQIVNDFQKGDIAEGYSVSREKKESFPLTVTSAQKNPTAFYLCASSISGLVFNEQFFGPGTRLTVL.

The rearrangement links TRBV7-9 to TRBJ1-2; D is unclear. The CDR3 is 14 residues long. V was cut by 0 bases and J by 6 bases, with 11 bases left in between. Germline CDR1 and CDR2: SEHNR and FQNEAQ (reference sequence). The CDR3 is CASSLAGATHGYTF. Written as DNA, the CDR3 is TGTGCCAGCAGCTTAGCTGGCGCGACTCATGGCTACACCTTC.

This sequence joins TRBV4-1 and TRBJ1-1, with TRBD1 matching 7 bases. Germline values: CDR1 MGHRA, CDR2 YSYEKL. V shed 1 base and J 3 bases; nucleotides not matched to a gene: 8. This CDR3 is 16 amino acids long. CDR3 protein: CASSQGVTGTYTEAFF. The CDR3 nucleotides are TGCGCCAGCAGCCAAGGCGTGACAGGGACATACACTGAAGCTTTCTTT.